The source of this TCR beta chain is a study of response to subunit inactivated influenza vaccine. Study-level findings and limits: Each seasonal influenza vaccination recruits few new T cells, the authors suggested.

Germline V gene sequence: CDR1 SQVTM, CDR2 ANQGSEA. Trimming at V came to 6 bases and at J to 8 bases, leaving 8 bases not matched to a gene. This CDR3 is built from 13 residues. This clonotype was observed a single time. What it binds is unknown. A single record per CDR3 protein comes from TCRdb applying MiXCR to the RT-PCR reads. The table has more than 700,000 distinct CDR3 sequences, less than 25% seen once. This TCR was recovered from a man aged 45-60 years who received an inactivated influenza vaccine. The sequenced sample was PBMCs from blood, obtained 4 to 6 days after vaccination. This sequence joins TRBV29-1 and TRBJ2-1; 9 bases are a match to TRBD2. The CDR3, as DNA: TGCAGCGTCGAAAGCGGGAGGATGTATGAGCAGTTCTTC. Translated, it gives CSVESGRMYEQFF.